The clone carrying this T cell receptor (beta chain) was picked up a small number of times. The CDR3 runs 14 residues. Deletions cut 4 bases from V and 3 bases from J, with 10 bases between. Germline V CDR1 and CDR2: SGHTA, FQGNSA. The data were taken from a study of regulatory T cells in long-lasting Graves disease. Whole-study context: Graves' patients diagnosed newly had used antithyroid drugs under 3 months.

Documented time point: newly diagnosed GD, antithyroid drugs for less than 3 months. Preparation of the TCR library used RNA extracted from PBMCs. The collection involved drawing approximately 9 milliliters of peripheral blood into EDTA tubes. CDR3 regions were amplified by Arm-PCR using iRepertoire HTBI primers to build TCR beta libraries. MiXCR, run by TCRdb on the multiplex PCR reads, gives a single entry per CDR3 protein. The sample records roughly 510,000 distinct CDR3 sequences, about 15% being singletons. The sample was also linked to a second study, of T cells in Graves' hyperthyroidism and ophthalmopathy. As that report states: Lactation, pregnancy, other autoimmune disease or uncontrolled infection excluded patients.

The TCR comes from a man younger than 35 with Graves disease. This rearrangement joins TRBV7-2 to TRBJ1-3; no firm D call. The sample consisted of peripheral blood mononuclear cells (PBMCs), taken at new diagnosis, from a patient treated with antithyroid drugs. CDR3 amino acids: CASSSIGFGNTIYF. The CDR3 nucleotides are TGTGCCAGCAGCTCGATCGGCTTTGGAAACACCATATATTTT.